This T cell receptor beta chain was sequenced in a study of OX40 agonist ivuxolimab in advanced cancers. Trimming left V 0 bases short and J 10 bases short, with 7 bases between. Germline V gene sequence: CDR1 WSHSY, CDR2 SAAADI. This CDR3 has 12 amino acids. The repertoire was sequenced with immunoSEQ multiplex PCR; TCRdb's copy has only in-frame clones and lacks some. Altogether around 68,000 clones are present, roughly nine tenths being singletons, with the ten largest covering under 0.4%. V usage is TRBV10-2 and J usage is TRBJ2-1; possibly TRBD2 for D (5 bases). The origin of this receptor is an adult with an advanced solid tumor such as melanoma, head and neck, liver or kidney cancer. The sample consisted of CD4+ or CD8+ T cells sorted from blood, taken in a trial of the OX40 agonist ivuxolimab. Here the CDR3 DNA reads TGCGCCAGCAGTGAGTCCCGAGGGGAGCAGTTCTTC. Its translation: CASSESRGEQFF.